Listed below are T cell receptor beta chains from one sample, sequenced in a study of beta chain features in type 1 diabetes. Using immunoSEQ multiplex PCR, the repertoire was profiled, and TCRdb retains in-frame clones only, with some absent. The repertoire includes 240,000 or so clones, around 20% of them detected once, and 0.028% sits in the top ten. The sample was naive CD4+ T cells from blood. All receptors come from a woman between 40 and 50 years old with type 1 diabetes. Each CDR3 is given without its conserved first and last residue. A D gene is named only where the DNA matches it firmly.

NA	TRBV6-1	TRBJ2-5	ASSEGPLRETQY
TRBD2	TRBV14	TRBJ2-1	ASSPPGLAGNEQF
TRBD1	TRBV5-1	TRBJ2-1	ASSPGQGVWNEQF
NA	TRBV19	TRBJ1-3	ASSAGHGSGNTIY
NA	TRBV7-9	TRBJ2-7	ASSLSGLLSYEQY
NA	TRBV18	TRBJ2-1	ASSPLAGSNNEQF
NA	TRBV15	TRBJ2-3	ATSRDLGMADTQY
NA	TRBV18	TRBJ2-3	ASSEFTDTQY
NA	TRBV6-6	TRBJ1-2	ASSDGQHPYGYT
NA	TRBV4-3	TRBJ2-3	ASSQEPAPGVTDTQY